This TCR beta chain was sequenced for a study of Tregs in tolerant kidney transplant recipients. General study results and limits: Biological reproducibility was not directly addressed, but technical replication error appeared minimal. Validation in larger populations is needed because few patients were studied.

The method was immunoSEQ multiplex PCR; TCRdb's version includes in-frame clones alone and lacks a portion of them. The table shows 200,000 to 300,000 clones, with approximately 84% occurring only once. This CDR3 contains 17 residues. Germline-derived CDR1 and CDR2 are KGHSH and LQKENI. Trimming cost V 2 bases and J 0 bases, with 14 bases left between them. In regard to this clone: Its target is not known.

Sample: CD4+ T cells from blood. The TCR was taken from a human donor in good health. This sequence joins TRBV18 and TRBJ1-3; D uncertain. This CDR3 is CASSPTDSVLSGNTIYF. CDR3 nucleotide sequence: TGTGCCAGCTCACCAACGGACTCAGTACTCTCTGGAAACACCATATATTTT.